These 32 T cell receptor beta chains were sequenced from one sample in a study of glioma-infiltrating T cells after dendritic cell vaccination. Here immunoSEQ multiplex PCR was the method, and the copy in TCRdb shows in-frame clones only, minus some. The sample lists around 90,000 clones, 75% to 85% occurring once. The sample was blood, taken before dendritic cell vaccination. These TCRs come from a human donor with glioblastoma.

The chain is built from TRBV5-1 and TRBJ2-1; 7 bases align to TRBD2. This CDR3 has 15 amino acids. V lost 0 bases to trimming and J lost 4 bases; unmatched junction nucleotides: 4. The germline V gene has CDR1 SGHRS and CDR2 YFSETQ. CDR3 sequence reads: CASSLDGGGYNEQFF. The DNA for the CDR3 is TGCGCCAGCAGCTTGGACGGCGGGGGTTACAATGAGCAGTTCTTC.

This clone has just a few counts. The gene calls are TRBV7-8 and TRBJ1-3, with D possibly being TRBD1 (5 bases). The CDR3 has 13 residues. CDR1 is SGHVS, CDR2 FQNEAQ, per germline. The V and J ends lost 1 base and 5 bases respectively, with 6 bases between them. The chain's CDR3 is CASSLGQRNTIYF. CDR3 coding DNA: TGTGCCAGCAGCTTAGGACAGCGAAACACCATATATTTT. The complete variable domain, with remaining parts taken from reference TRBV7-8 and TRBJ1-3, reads GAGVSQSPRYKVAKRGQDVALRCDPISGHVSLFWYQQALGQGPEFLTYFQNEAQLDKSGLPSDRFFAERPEGSVSTLKIQRTQQEDSAVYLCASSLGQRNTIYFGEGSWLTVV.

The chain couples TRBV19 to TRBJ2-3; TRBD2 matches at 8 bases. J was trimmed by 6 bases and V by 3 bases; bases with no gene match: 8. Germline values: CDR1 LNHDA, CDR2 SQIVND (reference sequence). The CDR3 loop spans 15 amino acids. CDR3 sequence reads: CASSILGAGVDTQYF. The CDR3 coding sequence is TGTGCCAGTAGTATCTTGGGAGCGGGAGTGGATACGCAGTATTTT.

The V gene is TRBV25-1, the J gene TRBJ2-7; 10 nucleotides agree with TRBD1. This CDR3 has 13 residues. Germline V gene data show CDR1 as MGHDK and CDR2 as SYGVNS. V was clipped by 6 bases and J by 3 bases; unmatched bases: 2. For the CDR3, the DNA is TGTGCCAGCAGGGGGACAGGGGTCTACGAGCAGTACTTC. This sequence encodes CASRGTGVYEQYF.

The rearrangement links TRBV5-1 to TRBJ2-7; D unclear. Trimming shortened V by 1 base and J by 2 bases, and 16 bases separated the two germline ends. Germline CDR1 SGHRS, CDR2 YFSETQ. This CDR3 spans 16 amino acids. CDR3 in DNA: TGCGCCAGCAGCTTGTCTAGTTACCCCGTTGCCTACGAGCAGTACTTC. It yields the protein CASSLSSYPVAYEQYF.

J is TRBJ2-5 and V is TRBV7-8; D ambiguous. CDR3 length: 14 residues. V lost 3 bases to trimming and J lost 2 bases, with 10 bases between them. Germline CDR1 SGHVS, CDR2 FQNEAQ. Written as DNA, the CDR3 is TGTGCCAGCAGCTTGTTCAGGTTTCAAGAGACCCAGTACTTC. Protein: CASSLFRFQETQYF.

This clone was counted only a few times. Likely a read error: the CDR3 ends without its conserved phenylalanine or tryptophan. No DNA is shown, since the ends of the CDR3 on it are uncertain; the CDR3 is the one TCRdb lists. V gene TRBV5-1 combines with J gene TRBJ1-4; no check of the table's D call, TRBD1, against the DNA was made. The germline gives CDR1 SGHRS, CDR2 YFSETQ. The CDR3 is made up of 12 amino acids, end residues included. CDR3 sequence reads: CASSLVARGAYI.

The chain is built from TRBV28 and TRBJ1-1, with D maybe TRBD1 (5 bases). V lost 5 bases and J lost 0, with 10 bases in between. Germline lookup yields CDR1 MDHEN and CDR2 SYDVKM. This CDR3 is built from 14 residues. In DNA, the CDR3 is TGTGCCAGCAGTCCGGGGGAAATGAACACTGAAGCTTTCTTT. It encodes CASSPGEMNTEAFF.

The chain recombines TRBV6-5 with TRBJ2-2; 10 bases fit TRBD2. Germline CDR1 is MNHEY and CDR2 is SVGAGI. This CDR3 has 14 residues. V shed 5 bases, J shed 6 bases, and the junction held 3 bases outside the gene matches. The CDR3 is CASSPGTSAGELFF. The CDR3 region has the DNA TGTGCCAGCAGTCCCGGGACTAGCGCCGGGGAGCTGTTTTTT.

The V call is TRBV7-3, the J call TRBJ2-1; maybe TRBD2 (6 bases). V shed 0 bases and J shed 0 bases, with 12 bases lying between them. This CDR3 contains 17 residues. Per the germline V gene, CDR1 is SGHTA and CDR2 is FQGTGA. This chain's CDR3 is CASSLTALAFSYNEQFF. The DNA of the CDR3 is TGTGCCAGCAGCTTAACGGCTCTAGCGTTCTCCTACAATGAGCAGTTCTTC. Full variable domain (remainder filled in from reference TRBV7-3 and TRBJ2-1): GAGVSQTPSNKVTEKGKYVELRCDPISGHTALYWYRQSLGQGPEFLIYFQGTGAADDSGLPNDRFFAVRPEGSVSTLKIQRTERGDSAVYLCASSLTALAFSYNEQFFGPGTRLTVL.

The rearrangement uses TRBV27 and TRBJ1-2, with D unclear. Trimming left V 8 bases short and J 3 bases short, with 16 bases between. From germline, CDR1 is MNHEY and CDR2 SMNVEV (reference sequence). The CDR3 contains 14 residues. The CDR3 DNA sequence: TGTGCCAGCCGGGAGGAGGGAAGATACTATGGCTACACCTTC. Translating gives CASREEGRYYGYTF.

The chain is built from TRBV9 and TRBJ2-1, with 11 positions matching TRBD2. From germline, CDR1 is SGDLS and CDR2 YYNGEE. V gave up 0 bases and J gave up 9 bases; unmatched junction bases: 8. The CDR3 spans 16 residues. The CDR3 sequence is CASSVAASGGSGEQFF. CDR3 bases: TGTGCCAGCAGCGTAGCCGCTAGCGGGGGGAGCGGTGAGCAGTTCTTC.

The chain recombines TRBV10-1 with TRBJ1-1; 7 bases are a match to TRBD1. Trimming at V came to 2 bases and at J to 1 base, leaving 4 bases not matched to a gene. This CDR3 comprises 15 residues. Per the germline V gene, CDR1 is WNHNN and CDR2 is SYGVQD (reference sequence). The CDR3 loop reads CASSEGTGANTEAFF. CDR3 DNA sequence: TGCGCCAGCAGTGAGGGAACAGGGGCGAACACTGAAGCTTTCTTT.

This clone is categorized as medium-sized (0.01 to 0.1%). The chain's CDR3 is CASWRDRVGEQYF. In nucleotides, the CDR3 is TGTGCCAGCTGGAGGGACAGGGTAGGCGAGCAGTACTTC. V gene TRBV6-1 combines with J gene TRBJ2-7, with 9 nucleotides matching TRBD1. The CDR3 runs 13 residues. Germline CDR1 MNHNS, CDR2 SASEGT. The V segment lost 8 bases and the J segment 6 bases; nucleotides outside the gene matches: 8.

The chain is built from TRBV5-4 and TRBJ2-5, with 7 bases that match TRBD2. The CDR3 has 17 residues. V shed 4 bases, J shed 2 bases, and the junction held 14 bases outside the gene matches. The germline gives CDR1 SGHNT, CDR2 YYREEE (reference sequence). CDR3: CASSPGLLPGGQETQYF. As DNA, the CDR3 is TGTGCCAGCAGCCCGGGACTCCTCCCGGGGGGACAAGAGACCCAGTACTTC.

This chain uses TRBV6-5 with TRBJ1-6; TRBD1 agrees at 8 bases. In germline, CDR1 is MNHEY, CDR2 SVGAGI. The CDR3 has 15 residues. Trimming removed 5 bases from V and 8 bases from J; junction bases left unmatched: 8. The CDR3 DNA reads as TGTGCCAGCAGTCTCGCAGGGGGCTGGTATTCACCCCTCCACTTT. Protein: CASSLAGGWYSPLHF.

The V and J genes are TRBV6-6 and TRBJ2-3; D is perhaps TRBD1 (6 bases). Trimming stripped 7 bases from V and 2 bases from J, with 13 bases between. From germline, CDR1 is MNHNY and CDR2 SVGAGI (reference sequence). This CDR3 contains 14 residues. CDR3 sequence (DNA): TGTGCCAGCACCGACAGGATCTTCACAGATACGCAGTATTTT. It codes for CASTDRIFTDTQYF.

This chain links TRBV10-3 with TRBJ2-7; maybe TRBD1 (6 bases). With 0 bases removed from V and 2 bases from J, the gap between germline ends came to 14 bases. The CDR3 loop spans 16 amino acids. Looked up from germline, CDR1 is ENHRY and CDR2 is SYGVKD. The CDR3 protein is CAISESRGQTPYEQYF. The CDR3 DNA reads TGTGCCATCAGTGAGTCGAGAGGACAGACCCCCTACGAGCAGTACTTC.

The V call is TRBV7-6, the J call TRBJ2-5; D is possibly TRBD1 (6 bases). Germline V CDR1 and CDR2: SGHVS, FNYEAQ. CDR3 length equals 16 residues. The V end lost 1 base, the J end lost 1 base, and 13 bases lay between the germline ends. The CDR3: CASSLGAGVPQETQYF. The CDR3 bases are TGTGCCAGCAGCTTAGGGGCAGGGGTGCCCCAAGAGACCCAGTACTTC.

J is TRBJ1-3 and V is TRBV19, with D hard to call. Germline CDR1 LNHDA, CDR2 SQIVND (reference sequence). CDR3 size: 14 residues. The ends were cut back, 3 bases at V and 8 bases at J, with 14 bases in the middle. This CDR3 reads CASSIGRSSDTIYF. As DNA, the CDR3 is TGTGCCAGTAGTATCGGGAGATCGTCAGACACCATATATTTT.

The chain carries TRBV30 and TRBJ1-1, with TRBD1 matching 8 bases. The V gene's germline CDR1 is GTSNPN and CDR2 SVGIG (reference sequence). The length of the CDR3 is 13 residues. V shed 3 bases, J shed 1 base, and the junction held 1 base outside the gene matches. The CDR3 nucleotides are TGTGCCTGGAGAGGACAGGGGAACACTGAAGCTTTCTTT. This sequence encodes CAWRGQGNTEAFF.

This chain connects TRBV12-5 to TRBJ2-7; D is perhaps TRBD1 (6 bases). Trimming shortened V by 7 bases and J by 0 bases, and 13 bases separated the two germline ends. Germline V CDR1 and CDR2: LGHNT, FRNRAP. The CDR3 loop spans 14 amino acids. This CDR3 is CASAPQGSSYEQYF. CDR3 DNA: TGTGCTAGTGCCCCGCAGGGGAGCTCCTACGAGCAGTACTTC.

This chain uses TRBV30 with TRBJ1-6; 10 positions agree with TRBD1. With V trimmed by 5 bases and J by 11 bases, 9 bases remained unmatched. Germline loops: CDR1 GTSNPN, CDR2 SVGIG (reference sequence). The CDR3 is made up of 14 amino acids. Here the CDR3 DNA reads TGTGCCTGGTCCTCCGGGACAGGGGTAGCACCCCTCCACTTT. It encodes CAWSSGTGVAPLHF.

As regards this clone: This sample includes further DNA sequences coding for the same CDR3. The CDR3 region is CASSPGGRETQYF. As DNA, the CDR3 is TGTGCCAGCAGCCCGGGGGGCAGGGAGACCCAGTACTTC. V gene TRBV7-9 combines with J gene TRBJ2-5, with TRBD2 as a possible D gene (7 bases). The V end was cut by 5 bases, the J end by 5 bases, with 12 bases between. The germline V gene has CDR1 SEHNR and CDR2 FQNEAQ (reference sequence). The CDR3 contains 13 residues.

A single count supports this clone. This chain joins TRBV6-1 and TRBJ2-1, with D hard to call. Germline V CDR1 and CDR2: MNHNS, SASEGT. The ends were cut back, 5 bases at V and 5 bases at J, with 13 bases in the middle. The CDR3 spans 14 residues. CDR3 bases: TGTGCCAGCAGTACCATTCGAGCCCACAATGAGCAGTTCTTC. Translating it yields CASSTIRAHNEQFF.

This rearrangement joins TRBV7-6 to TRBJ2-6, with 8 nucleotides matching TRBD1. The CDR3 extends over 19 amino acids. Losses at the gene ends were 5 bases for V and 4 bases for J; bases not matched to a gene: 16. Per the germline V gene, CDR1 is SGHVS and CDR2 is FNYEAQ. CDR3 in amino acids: CASSPQGAGGVTGANVLTF. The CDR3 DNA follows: TGTGCCAGCAGCCCCCAGGGGGCAGGGGGCGTCACAGGGGCCAACGTCCTGACTTTC.

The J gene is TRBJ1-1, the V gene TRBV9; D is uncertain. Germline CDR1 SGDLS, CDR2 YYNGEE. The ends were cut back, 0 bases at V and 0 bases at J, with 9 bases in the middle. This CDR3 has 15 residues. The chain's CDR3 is CASSVGPYMNTEAFF. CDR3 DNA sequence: TGTGCCAGCAGCGTAGGGCCGTACATGAACACTGAAGCTTTCTTT.

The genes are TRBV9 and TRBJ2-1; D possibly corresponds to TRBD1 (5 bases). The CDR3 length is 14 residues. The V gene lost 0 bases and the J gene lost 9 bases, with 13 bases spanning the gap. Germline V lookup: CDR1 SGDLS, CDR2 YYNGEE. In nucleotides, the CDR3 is TGTGCCAGCAGCGTAGTGGCCCCGCAGGGTGAGCAGTTCTTC. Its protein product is CASSVVAPQGEQFF.

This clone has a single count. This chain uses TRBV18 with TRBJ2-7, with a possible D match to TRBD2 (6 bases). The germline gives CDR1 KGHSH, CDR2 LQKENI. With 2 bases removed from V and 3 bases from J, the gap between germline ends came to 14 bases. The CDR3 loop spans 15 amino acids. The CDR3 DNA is TGTGCCAGCTCACCATGGAGGGATAGAGGCTACGAGCAGTACTTC. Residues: CASSPWRDRGYEQYF.

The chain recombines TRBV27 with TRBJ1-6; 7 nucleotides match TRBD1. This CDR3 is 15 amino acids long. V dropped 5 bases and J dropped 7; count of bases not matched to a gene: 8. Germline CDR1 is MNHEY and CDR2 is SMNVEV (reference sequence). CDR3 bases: TGTGCCAGCAGTCCGCGACAGGGACAAAATTCACCCCTCCACTTT. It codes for CASSPRQGQNSPLHF.

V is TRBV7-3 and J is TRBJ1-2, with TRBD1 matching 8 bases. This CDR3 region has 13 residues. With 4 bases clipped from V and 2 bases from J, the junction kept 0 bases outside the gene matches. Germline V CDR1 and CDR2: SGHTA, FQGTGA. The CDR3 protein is CASSWDRNYGYTF. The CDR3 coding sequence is TGTGCCAGCAGCTGGGACAGGAACTATGGCTACACCTTC.

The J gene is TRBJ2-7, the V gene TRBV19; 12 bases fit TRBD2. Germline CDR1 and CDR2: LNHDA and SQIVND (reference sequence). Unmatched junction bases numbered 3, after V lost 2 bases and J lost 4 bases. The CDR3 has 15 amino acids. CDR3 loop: CASSIRTSGEYEQYF. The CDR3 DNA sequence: TGTGCCAGTAGTATAAGGACTAGCGGGGAATACGAGCAGTACTTC.